This T cell receptor (beta chain) was identified in a study of T cells in Graves' hyperthyroidism and ophthalmopathy. CDR1 is KGHDR and CDR2 is SFDVKD in the germline V gene. V lost 3 bases and J lost 5; bases outside the gene matches: 1. The CDR3 spans 15 residues. Amplified regions were TCR beta CDR3 sequences from RNA transcripts. First-round RT-PCR of the TCR CDR3 relied on the HTBI primer set. TCRdb independently ran MiXCR on the multiplex PCR reads; one entry per CDR3 protein. The sample has 480,000 or so distinct CDR3 sequences; over 45% are singletons. The V and J genes are TRBV24-1 and TRBJ2-7, with 15 positions matching TRBD2. Sequencing was done on a sample of peripheral blood or thyroid tissue (not recorded which). This receptor was obtained from an adult woman with Graves' disease, either hyperthyroidism or ophthalmopathy (not recorded which). CDR3 nucleotide sequence: TGTGCCACCAGTGATCGGACTAGCGGGGGGGACGAGCAGTACTTC. Amino acid sequence: CATSDRTSGGDEQYF.